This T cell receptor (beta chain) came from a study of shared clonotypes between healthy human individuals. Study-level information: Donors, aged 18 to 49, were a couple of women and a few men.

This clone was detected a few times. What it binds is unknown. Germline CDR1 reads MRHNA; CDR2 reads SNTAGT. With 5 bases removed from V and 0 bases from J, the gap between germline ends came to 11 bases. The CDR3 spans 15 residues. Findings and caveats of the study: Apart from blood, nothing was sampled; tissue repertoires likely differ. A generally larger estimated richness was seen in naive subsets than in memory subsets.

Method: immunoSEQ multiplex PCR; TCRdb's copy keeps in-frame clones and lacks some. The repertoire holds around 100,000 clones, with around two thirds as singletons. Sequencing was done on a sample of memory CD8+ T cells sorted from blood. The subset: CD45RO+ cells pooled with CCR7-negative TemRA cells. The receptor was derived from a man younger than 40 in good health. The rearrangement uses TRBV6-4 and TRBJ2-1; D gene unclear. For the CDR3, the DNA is TGTGCCAGCAGTCCTAGAGCAGGCTCCTACAATGAGCAGTTCTTC. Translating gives CASSPRAGSYNEQFF.